Shown below are 26 T cell receptor beta chains from a single sample sequenced in a study of regulatory T cells in long-lasting Graves disease. The time point is: newly diagnosed GD, antithyroid drugs for less than 3 months. RNA extracted from PBMCs served as the sequencing template. For TCR beta, libraries came from iRepertoire HTBI primers and Arm-PCR of CDR3 regions. From the multiplex PCR reads, TCRdb called clonotypes with MiXCR, one entry per CDR3 protein. The table has about 220,000 distinct CDR3 sequences, around 20% seen once. Separately, the same data were catalogued under a study of T cells in Graves' hyperthyroidism and ophthalmopathy.

This specimen was peripheral blood mononuclear cells (PBMCs), taken at new diagnosis, from a patient treated with antithyroid drugs. These receptors were taken from a woman aged 25 to 39 with Graves disease.

This clonotype was detected only a few times. The V and J genes are TRBV19 and TRBJ2-5; 8 bases fit TRBD1. Germline lookup yields CDR1 LNHDA and CDR2 SQIVND (reference sequence). This CDR3 has 14 amino acids. The V gene end was trimmed by 3 bases and the J gene end by 6 bases; junction bases not matched to a gene: 6. The CDR3 protein is CASSMPGGGKTQYF. DNA for the CDR3: TGTGCCAGTAGTATGCCAGGGGGCGGCAAGACCCAGTACTTC.

Many counts were recorded for this clonotype. The genes are TRBV27 and TRBJ1-3; 7 nucleotides align to TRBD1. This CDR3 has 16 residues. The germline V gene has CDR1 MNHEY and CDR2 SMNVEV (reference sequence). V shed 5 bases and J 0 bases; nucleotides not matched to a gene: 7. The CDR3 DNA reads TGTGCCAGCAGTGCCCGACAGGGCTACTCTGGAAACACCATATATTTT. This sequence encodes CASSARQGYSGNTIYF.

For this clonotype: The conserved final phenylalanine or tryptophan is absent from the CDR3, which likely points to a read error. The chain recombines TRBV2 with TRBJ1-1, with TRBD1 identical over 7 bases. Germline CDR1 SNHLY, CDR2 FYNNEI. This CDR3 contains 13 residues. The CDR3 DNA reads TGTGCCAGCAGTGGACAGGGCACCACTGGAGCTTTCCTT. This codes for CASSGQGTTGAFL.

The chain joins TRBV6-5 to TRBJ2-5; D uncertain. The CDR3 is 15 residues long. V was cut by 0 bases and J by 4 bases, with 12 bases left in between. Germline V gene lookup returns CDR1 MNHEY and CDR2 SVGAGI. The CDR3 coding sequence is TGTGCCAGCAGTTACTCGAGGCGGTTTAGAGAGACCCAGTACTTC. This codes for CASSYSRRFRETQYF.

This rearrangement joins TRBV7-9 to TRBJ2-1; the D is unclear. V lost 2 bases, J lost 4 bases, and 3 bases lay in between. CDR3 size: 12 residues. Germline V gene data show CDR1 as SEHNR and CDR2 as FQNEAQ (reference sequence). The CDR3 region is CASSLKYNEQFF. DNA of the CDR3: TGTGCCAGCAGCTTAAAGTACAATGAGCAGTTCTTC.

This clonotype has at least ten counts. The gene calls are TRBV11-2 and TRBJ1-1, with D maybe TRBD1 (6 bases). CDR1 and CDR2 (germline): SGHAT, FQNNGV. V lost 8 bases, J lost 1 base, and 17 bases lay in between. CDR3 size: 15 residues. The CDR3 DNA is TGTGCCAGCCGACGTCCCGGGACAAAGAACACTGAAGCTTTCTTT. Translated, it gives CASRRPGTKNTEAFF.

This clonotype has a count of ten or more. The chain combines TRBV12-3 or TRBV12-4 with TRBJ1-5, with 7 bases fitting TRBD1. Unmatched junction bases numbered 9, after V lost 2 bases and J lost 2 bases. This CDR3 is built from 17 residues. The DNA of the CDR3 is TGTGCCAGCAGTTTAAGGGCGCTTGGGACAGGCAATCAGCCCCAGCATTTT. It encodes CASSLRALGTGNQPQHF.

This chain links TRBV28 with TRBJ2-2, with 8 bases that match TRBD2. Germline CDR1 MDHEN, CDR2 SYDVKM. V was pared by 1 base and J by 4 bases, with 8 bases of the junction left unmatched. The CDR3 is made up of 17 amino acids. The CDR3 region has the DNA TGTGCCAGCAGTTTATCCCTTTTTACTAGCGGCACCGGGGAGCTGTTTTTT. It encodes CASSLSLFTSGTGELFF. The variable domain in full, with the rest retrieved from reference TRBV28 and TRBJ2-2, is DVKVTQSSRYLVKRTGEKVFLECVQDMDHENMFWYRQDPGLGLRLIYFSYDVKMKEKGDIPEGYSVSREKKERFSLILESASTNQTSMYLCASSLSLFTSGTGELFFGEGSRLTVL.

This clonotype was counted ten times or more. The chain employs TRBV6-1 and TRBJ2-3; D uncertain. V lost 10 bases and J 0 bases, leaving 14 bases between the germline ends. Germline V CDR1 and CDR2: MNHNS, SASEGT. The CDR3 totals 14 residues. CDR3 DNA: TGTGCCACGGAGTATGGTTCTAGCACAGATACGCAGTATTTT. Protein product: CATEYGSSTDTQYF.

This clonotype has a count of ten or more. The chain couples TRBV19 to TRBJ2-7, with D possibly TRBD2 on 5 matching bases. Germline V CDR1 and CDR2: LNHDA, SQIVND (reference sequence). This CDR3 has 13 amino acids. Trimming stripped 3 bases from V and 6 bases from J, with 12 bases between. The chain's CDR3 is CASSMAGWGEQYF. The CDR3 bases are TGTGCCAGTAGTATGGCGGGCTGGGGCGAGCAGTACTTC.

This clonotype was seen at least ten times. J is TRBJ1-5 and V is TRBV28; D gene ambiguous. Trimming took off 2 bases at V and 5 bases at J, with 10 bases between the two ends. CDR3 length equals 14 residues. Looked up from germline, CDR1 is MDHEN and CDR2 is SYDVKM. The CDR3, as DNA: TGTGCCAGCAGTTTAAAGGTCGTGGATCAGCCCCAGCATTTT. Encoded protein: CASSLKVVDQPQHF. Full variable domain (outside the CDR3, taken from reference TRBV28 and TRBJ1-5): DVKVTQSSRYLVKRTGEKVFLECVQDMDHENMFWYRQDPGLGLRLIYFSYDVKMKEKGDIPEGYSVSREKKERFSLILESASTNQTSMYLCASSLKVVDQPQHFGDGTRLSIL.

As for this clonotype: With a much larger clone just one base away, this may be a read error. The chain joins TRBV3-1 to TRBJ2-3; 7 bases align to TRBD2. This CDR3 has 16 amino acids. Germline V lookup: CDR1 LGHDT, CDR2 YNNKEL (reference sequence). For the CDR3, the DNA is TGTGCCAGCAGCCAAGGACTAGCCTCATTCACAGATTCGCAGTATTTT. It encodes CASSQGLASFTDSQYF.

The table lists this clonotype with a few counts. This sequence joins TRBV10-3 and TRBJ1-3; TRBD1 aligns across 7 bases. This CDR3 comprises 14 residues. Germline V lookup: CDR1 ENHRY, CDR2 SYGVKD. Trimming at V came to 4 bases and at J to 4 bases, leaving 4 bases not matched to a gene. CDR3 protein: CAISGQGPGNTIYF. The CDR3 nucleotides read TGTGCCATCAGTGGACAGGGCCCGGGAAACACCATATATTTT.

This clonotype showed up many times. This chain joins TRBV3-1 and TRBJ2-7; the D gene is possibly TRBD2 (6 bases). Trimming pared 2 bases from V and 2 bases from J, leaving 10 bases between. The CDR3 is made up of 14 amino acids. Germline CDR1 is LGHDT and CDR2 is YNNKEL (reference sequence). The CDR3 DNA reads TGTGCCAGCAGCCAACCCGGGGAGGCCTACGAGCAGTACTTC. This encodes CASSQPGEAYEQYF.

This clonotype was counted ten times or more. The rearrangement joins TRBV3-1 to TRBJ1-6; D gene uncertain. The length of the CDR3 is 16 residues. V lost 1 base to trimming and J lost 13 bases, with 20 bases between them. The germline V gene encodes CDR1 LGHDT and CDR2 YNNKEL (reference sequence). DNA for the CDR3: TGTGCCAGCAGCCAAGGAAAATTGGAAGAATTCAAGCCCCTCCACTTT. Amino acid sequence: CASSQGKLEEFKPLHF.

This chain joins TRBV19 and TRBJ1-1; D unclear. The V end lost 4 bases, the J end lost 1 base, and 13 bases lay between the germline ends. The CDR3 sequence is 15 residues long. Germline loops: CDR1 LNHDA, CDR2 SQIVND (reference sequence). The DNA for the CDR3 is TGTGCCAGTAGTAAAGGACCCATTTCGAACACTGAAGCTTTCTTT. It is translated as CASSKGPISNTEAFF.

The CDR3 reads CASSYHPGRAFF. The CDR3 DNA follows: TGTGCCAGCAGCTACCACCCAGGGCGAGCTTTCTTT. V and J are TRBV12-3 or TRBV12-4 and TRBJ1-1; D possibly corresponds to TRBD1 (5 bases). The V gene lost 6 bases and the J gene lost 10 bases, with 15 bases spanning the gap. CDR3 length equals 12 residues.

This clonotype was counted ten times or more. The chain is built from TRBV20-1 and TRBJ2-7; the match to TRBD2 covers 10 bases. CDR3 length equals 15 residues. Germline CDR1 is DFQATT and CDR2 is SNEGSKA (reference sequence). The V segment lost 5 bases and the J segment 2 bases; nucleotides outside the gene matches: 9. This CDR3 is CSAERAGGITYEQYF. CDR3 in DNA: TGCAGTGCTGAAAGAGCGGGAGGGATTACCTACGAGCAGTACTTC.

This clonotype was seen many times. In DNA, the CDR3 is TGTGCCAGCAGTTGGGACAGGAACTCCTACAATGAGCAGTTCTTC. It is translated as CASSWDRNSYNEQFF. V usage is TRBV28 and J usage is TRBJ2-1; 8 nucleotides line up with TRBD1. Germline V lookup: CDR1 MDHEN, CDR2 SYDVKM. Germline trimming cut 4 bases from V and 0 bases from J; bases unmatched to any gene: 2. CDR3 length: 15 residues.

This clonotype was seen many times. Written as DNA, the CDR3 is TGTGCCAGCAGTGAATTTAGGGCCTTCTTT. Residues: CASSEFRAFF. V gene TRBV2 combines with J gene TRBJ1-1; no clear D. V lost 2 bases and J lost 14, with 9 bases in between. CDR3 length: 10 residues. Germline values: CDR1 SNHLY, CDR2 FYNNEI.

This sequence joins TRBV11-3 and TRBJ2-1, with a possible D match to TRBD1 (6 bases). V lost 1 base, J lost 1 base, and 11 bases lay in between. CDR1 and CDR2 (germline): SGHNT, YENEEA. The CDR3 consists of 16 residues. The CDR3 coding sequence is TGTGCCAGCAGCTTAGGGGGTGACAGGTCCTACAATGAGCAGTTCTTC. Translated: CASSLGGDRSYNEQFF.

As concerns this clonotype: This may arise from a read error, as a much more abundant clone is one base away. V and J are TRBV19 and TRBJ2-7; possibly TRBD2 for D (6 bases). The ends were cut back, 3 bases at V and 7 bases at J, with 19 bases in the middle. CDR1 LNHDA and CDR2 SQIVND come from the germline V gene (reference sequence). This CDR3 has 15 residues. The CDR3: CASSILAGLYNEQYF. The CDR3 DNA reads as TGTGCCAGTAGTATTTTGGCGGGGCTATACAATGAGCAGTACTTC.

This clonotype was counted at least ten times. The V and J genes are TRBV6-1 and TRBJ2-3, with TRBD2 matching over 9 bases. This CDR3 spans 14 amino acids. The germline V gene encodes CDR1 MNHNS and CDR2 SASEGT. Trimming removed 6 bases from V and 4 bases from J; junction bases left unmatched: 5. CDR3 coding DNA: TGTGCCAGCAGCGGACTAGCGCCCTCAGATACGCAGTATTTT. This encodes CASSGLAPSDTQYF.

This clonotype was counted ten times or more. V gene TRBV28 combines with J gene TRBJ1-2; D ambiguous. V was trimmed by 3 bases and J by 7 bases, leaving 9 bases between them. In germline, CDR1 is MDHEN, CDR2 SYDVKM. This CDR3 contains 12 residues. This chain's CDR3 is CASSFYQRGYTF. Written as DNA, the CDR3 is TGTGCCAGCAGTTTTTACCAGCGTGGCTACACCTTC.

A remark on this clonotype: One base away lies a much larger clone, so this may be a sequencing read error. The chain carries TRBV9 and TRBJ2-7; D remains unclear. This CDR3 contains 15 residues. The V gene lost 0 bases and the J gene lost 7 bases, with 17 bases spanning the gap. CDR1 and CDR2 from the germline V gene are SGDLS and YYNGEE. CDR3 DNA: TGTGCCAGCAGCGTAGCCGGGTCTAGTTATAAAGAGCAGTACTTC. Translating gives CASSVAGSSYKEQYF. Supplemented by reference TRBV9 and TRBJ2-7, the full variable domain reads DSGVTQTPKHLITATGQRVTLRCSPRSGDLSVYWYQQSLDQGLQFLIQYYNGEERAKGNILERFSAQQFPDLHSELNLSSLELGDSALYFCASSVAGSSYKEQYFGPGTRLTVT.

The chain carries TRBV10-3 and TRBJ2-1, with 7 bases lining up with TRBD1. The CDR3 covers 14 residues. Germline CDR1 is ENHRY and CDR2 is SYGVKD. V shed 6 bases and J 3 bases; nucleotides not matched to a gene: 5. The CDR3 reads CAIREDRVYNEQFF. As DNA, the CDR3 is TGTGCCATCAGGGAAGACAGGGTCTACAATGAGCAGTTCTTC.